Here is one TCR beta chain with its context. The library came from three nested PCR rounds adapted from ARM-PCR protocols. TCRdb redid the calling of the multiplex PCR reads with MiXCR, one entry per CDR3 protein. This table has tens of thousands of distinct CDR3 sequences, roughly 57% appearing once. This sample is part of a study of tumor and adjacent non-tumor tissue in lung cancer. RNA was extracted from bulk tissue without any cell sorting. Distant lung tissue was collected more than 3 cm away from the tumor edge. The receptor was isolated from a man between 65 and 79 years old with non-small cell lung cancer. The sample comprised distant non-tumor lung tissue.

The CDR3 bases are TGCAGCGTTGTGGGTGCTAGAGAGGGGACGGGAGAGCAGTTCTTC. Amino acid sequence: CSVVGAREGTGEQFF. The genes are TRBV29-1 and TRBJ2-1; D tentatively fits TRBD1 or TRBD2 (5 bases each). Trimming took off 4 bases at V and 10 bases at J, with 23 bases between the two ends. CDR1 SQVTM and CDR2 ANQGSEA come from the germline V gene. CDR3 length: 15 residues.